This T cell receptor beta chain stems from a study of control samples from healthy donors and cancer patients. V lost 3 bases to trimming and J lost 0 bases, with 9 bases between them. Germline CDR1 and CDR2: KGHSH and LQKENI. This CDR3 comprises 14 residues. Here immunoSEQ multiplex PCR was the method, and the copy in TCRdb shows in-frame clones only, minus some. Of approximately 94,000 clones in the sample, about 90% were seen once. This clonotype was obtained from a woman between 45 and 60 years old in good health. The specimen sequenced was blood. The rearrangement joins TRBV18 to TRBJ2-7; the D is unclear. The CDR3 sequence is CASSPPSYSYEQYF. In DNA form, the CDR3 reads TGTGCCAGCTCACCGCCCAGCTACTCCTACGAGCAGTACTTC.